This record looks at one T cell receptor (beta chain) sequence and its context. This record comes from a study of cytomegalovirus exposure and HLA in healthy donors. The study ran its PCR with 60 Vbeta and 13 Jbeta primers. Here immunoSEQ multiplex PCR was the method, and the copy in TCRdb shows in-frame clones only, minus some. This table holds approximately 180,000 clones, roughly 81% found once. The CDR3 is 15 residues long. V lost 2 bases and J lost 7; bases outside the gene matches: 3. The germline V gene has CDR1 MNHEY and CDR2 SMNVEV (reference sequence). The genes are TRBV27 and TRBJ2-5; TRBD2 matches 14 bases. The TCR originated in a woman in her late teens or twenties in good health and CMV-seropositive. The specimen sequenced was PBMCs. The CDR3 region has the DNA TGTGCCAGCAGTTTAACCGGGACTAGCGGGGGGACCCAGTACTTC. Protein product: CASSLTGTSGGTQYF.